The entry that follows covers one TCR beta chain sequence. The target antigen is unknown. The germline V gene has CDR1 MRHNA and CDR2 SNTAGT. The length of the CDR3 is 16 residues. V was pared by 2 bases and J by 4 bases, with 18 bases between. This entry belongs to a study of cytomegalovirus exposure and HLA in healthy donors. Study-level findings and limits: Both high specificity and high sensitivity reportedly marked the classifier's diagnosis of cytomegalovirus status.

The PCR was carried out with 60 Vbeta primers and 13 Jbeta primers. Original methodology: Later, an analysis found around 77 million unique TCR beta chains, and 9.5 million to 11 million of these were shared. Sequencing used immunoSEQ multiplex PCR; TCRdb keeps in-frame clones, though not all of them. V and J calls plus clone size are reproduced from that table; the DNA served to infer D and trimming. Among about 160,000 clones listed, around three quarters were seen once. The sample taken for sequencing was PBMCs. This sequence joins TRBV6-4 and TRBJ2-7, with a tentative D call TRBD1 (5 bases). The clonotype originates from a man aged 35 to 55 in good health and CMV-seronegative. The CDR3 bases are TGTGCCAGCAGTGACAAGCCAGGGCCGGCCCATTACGAGCAGTACTTC. This sequence encodes CASSDKPGPAHYEQYF.